These 20 T cell receptor beta chains originate from one sample sequenced in a study of regulatory T cells in long-lasting Graves disease. Documented time point: newly diagnosed GD, antithyroid drugs for less than 3 months. Generation of the TCR library employed RNA extracted from PBMCs. CDR3-region Arm-PCR and iRepertoire HTBI primers produced the TCR beta libraries. In TCRdb, the multiplex PCR reads were re-called with MiXCR into one record per CDR3 protein. Seen here are hundreds of thousands of distinct CDR3 sequences, around 16% observed once, and the top ten hold approximately 22%. The sequences come from peripheral blood mononuclear cells (PBMCs), collected at new diagnosis, from a patient treated with antithyroid drugs. These receptors were taken from a female donor with Graves disease.

This clonotype showed up many times. The CDR3, as DNA: TGCGCCAGCAGCCCGGGACTAGCGGGAGTCGGAGATACGCAGTATTTT. As protein: CASSPGLAGVGDTQYF. The chain links TRBV5-1 to TRBJ2-3; TRBD2 matches 14 bases. CDR1 is SGHRS and CDR2 is YFSETQ in the germline V gene. V dropped 4 bases and J dropped 5; count of bases not matched to a gene: 6. This CDR3 comprises 16 residues. Full variable domain (remainder filled in from reference TRBV5-1 and TRBJ2-3): KAGVTQTPRYLIKTRGQQVTLSCSPISGHRSVSWYQQTPGQGLQFLFEYFSETQRNKGNFPGRFSGRQFSNSRSEMNVSTLELGDSALYLCASSPGLAGVGDTQYFGPGTRLTVL.

This clonotype was counted ten times or more. The chain couples TRBV28 to TRBJ2-5, with D unresolved. The germline V gene encodes CDR1 MDHEN and CDR2 SYDVKM. V was shortened by 7 bases and J by 0 bases, with 9 bases between the two germline ends. CDR3 length equals 13 residues. CDR3 DNA sequence: TGTGCCAGCATGAGTCTGTACCAAGAGACCCAGTACTTC. This sequence encodes CASMSLYQETQYF.

This clonotype was counted only a few times. J is TRBJ1-1 and V is TRBV5-6; D call uncertain. The CDR3 sequence is 15 residues long. Germline V gives CDR1 SGHDT, CDR2 YYEEEE. Trimming cost V 0 bases and J 1 base, with 10 bases left between them. The CDR3 here is CASSLVVGSNTEAFF. CDR3 nucleotide sequence: TGTGCCAGCAGCTTGGTGGTCGGATCGAACACTGAAGCTTTCTTT.

This clonotype was seen many times. The rearrangement uses TRBV14 and TRBJ2-5, with a possible D match to TRBD1 (5 bases). V was clipped by 1 base and J by 7 bases, with 19 bases between them. Germline CDR1 SGHDN, CDR2 FVKESK. The CDR3 runs to 16 residues. As DNA, the CDR3 is TGTGCCAGCAGCCAAGGCGGAGCCTCACAAAGGGGGACCCAGTACTTC. Translation: CASSQGGASQRGTQYF.

J is TRBJ2-7 and V is TRBV27, with TRBD2 identical over 8 bases. In germline, CDR1 is MNHEY, CDR2 SMNVEV (reference sequence). Germline trimming cut 5 bases from V and 0 bases from J; bases unmatched to any gene: 12. The CDR3 sequence is 17 residues long. CDR3 in DNA: TGTGCCAGCAGTGATCACCCCGGGGGGGCCAGCTCCTACGAGCAGTACTTC. Translated, it gives CASSDHPGGASSYEQYF.

Turning to this clonotype: A read error may explain this, as a much larger clone is one base away. The chain couples TRBV12-5 to TRBJ1-2, with 7 positions matching TRBD1. CDR1 is LGHNT and CDR2 is FRNRAP in the germline V gene. The CDR3 extends over 13 amino acids. Unmatched junction bases numbered 12, after V lost 5 bases and J lost 12 bases. The CDR3 sequence: CASGAGTVRGNTF. In DNA, the CDR3 is TGTGCTAGTGGTGCCGGGACAGTACGGGGCAACACCTTC.

This clonotype has at least ten counts. V is TRBV28 and J is TRBJ2-1, with D possibly called TRBD1 or TRBD2 (5 bases each). Germline CDR1 reads MDHEN; CDR2 reads SYDVKM. This CDR3 comprises 18 residues. Trimming took off 6 bases at V and 5 bases at J, with 26 bases between the two ends. The CDR3 loop is CASSLPGARKGSNNEQFF. CDR3 bases: TGTGCCAGCAGCCTCCCCGGGGCCCGGAAGGGGTCGAACAATGAGCAGTTCTTC.

In its sample, this clonotype was seen many times. V is TRBV7-9 and J is TRBJ1-2; no clear D gene. V gave up 2 bases and J gave up 0 bases, with 13 bases separating them. The CDR3 consists of 16 residues. Germline V lookup: CDR1 SEHNR, CDR2 FQNEAQ (reference sequence). CDR3 amino acids: CASSLSLDTANYGYTF. The CDR3 nucleotides are TGTGCCAGCAGCTTATCTTTAGACACCGCTAACTATGGCTACACCTTC.

This clonotype turned up a few times. CDR3 DNA sequence: TGCGCCAGCAGTGAAAGGAGGGTCTACGAGCAGTACTTC. This translates into CASSERRVYEQYF. The genes are TRBV10-2 and TRBJ2-7; possible D gene TRBD2, 6 bases. The CDR3 runs 13 residues. Per germline, CDR1 WSHSY and CDR2 SAAADI. The V gene lost 3 bases and the J gene lost 3 bases, with 9 bases spanning the gap.

This clonotype was counted many times. The gene calls are TRBV7-6 and TRBJ1-5; perhaps TRBD1 as D (6 bases). The CDR3 totals 17 residues. CDR1 and CDR2 from the germline V gene are SGHVS and FNYEAQ. Trimming took 2 bases from V and 2 from J, leaving 16 bases between them. The DNA for the CDR3 is TGTGCCAGCAGCTTAAGAGGGGGTTTGAGCGGCAATCAGCCCCAGCATTTT. It encodes CASSLRGGLSGNQPQHF.

The chain carries TRBV18 and TRBJ1-3; D perhaps matches TRBD1 (6 bases). Deletions cut 2 bases from V and 0 bases from J, with 11 bases between. Germline values: CDR1 KGHSH, CDR2 LQKENI. This CDR3 spans 16 amino acids. CDR3 sequence: CASSPGTSSSGNTIYF. DNA of the CDR3: TGTGCCAGCTCACCAGGGACATCGAGCTCTGGAAACACCATATATTTT.

This clonotype was counted many times. The V call is TRBV4-3, the J call TRBJ1-2; D gene unclear. Trimming left V 0 bases short and J 4 bases short, with 9 bases between. Germline lookup yields CDR1 LGHNA and CDR2 YSLEER. CDR3 length equals 14 residues. DNA of the CDR3: TGCGCCAGCAGCCAAGATCTCGGTAGCTATGGCTACACCTTC. Its translation: CASSQDLGSYGYTF.

Many counts were recorded for this clonotype. This chain connects TRBV27 to TRBJ1-2, with 8 bases that match TRBD1. This CDR3 is 17 amino acids long. J gave up 4 bases and V 5 bases, and 15 bases lay outside the gene matches. From germline, CDR1 is MNHEY and CDR2 SMNVEV (reference sequence). The CDR3 spells CASSPTRYDRGPYGYTF. CDR3 DNA: TGTGCCAGCAGTCCGACCAGATACGACAGGGGCCCCTATGGCTACACCTTC.

This clonotype has only a few counts. The junction and the germline gene differ at one end; a read error may be behind it. The chain links TRBV5-1 to TRBJ2-2; 7 bases are shared with TRBD1. This CDR3 is 17 amino acids long. Germline values: CDR1 SGHRS, CDR2 YFSETQ. The CDR3 protein is CANSFQGTAPNTGELFF. The CDR3 region has the DNA TGCGCCAACAGCTTCCAGGGGACAGCCCCGAACACCGGGGAGCTGTTTTTT.

This clonotype was picked up many times. This chain links TRBV19 with TRBJ1-1; no definite D call. Germline assignment: CDR1 LNHDA and CDR2 SQIVND (reference sequence). The CDR3 extends over 14 amino acids. V was cut by 1 base and J by 2 bases, with 8 bases left in between. CDR3 in DNA: TGTGCCAGTAGTATAGTCGGCAGTAACACTGAAGCTTTCTTT. It translates to CASSIVGSNTEAFF.

The CDR3: CASSIGRGTNEKLFF. The CDR3 DNA reads as TGTGCCAGCAGCATAGGGAGGGGGACTAATGAAAAACTGTTTTTT. The J gene is TRBJ1-4, the V gene TRBV7-7; D is perhaps TRBD1 (6 bases). CDR1 and CDR2 from the germline V gene are SSHAT and FNYEAQ (reference sequence). The CDR3 has 15 amino acids. V lost 5 bases, J lost 2 bases, and 12 bases lay in between.

The genes are TRBV14 and TRBJ2-5, with no clear D. The ends were cut back, 0 bases at V and 3 bases at J, with 11 bases in the middle. The germline CDR1 and CDR2 sequences are SGHDN and FVKESK. This CDR3 is built from 15 residues. The CDR3 nucleotides are TGTGCCAGCAGCCAAGAACCAGCCGGTGAAGAGACCCAGTACTTC. This translates into CASSQEPAGEETQYF.

V is TRBV9 and J is TRBJ2-7; 7 bases match TRBD1. This CDR3 is 15 amino acids long. CDR1 and CDR2 from the germline V gene are SGDLS and YYNGEE. J lost 3 bases, V lost 4 bases, and 10 bases had no gene match. CDR3 in amino acids: CASSITGTAFYEQYF. CDR3 sequence (DNA): TGTGCCAGCAGCATTACCGGGACAGCGTTCTACGAGCAGTACTTC. Combining the CDR3 with reference TRBV9 and TRBJ2-7 gives the whole variable domain DSGVTQTPKHLITATGQRVTLRCSPRSGDLSVYWYQQSLDQGLQFLIQYYNGEERAKGNILERFSAQQFPDLHSELNLSSLELGDSALYFCASSITGTAFYEQYFGPGTRLTVT.

This clonotype was observed many times. This chain links TRBV12-5 with TRBJ2-2, with 8 bases that match TRBD2. This CDR3 spans 16 amino acids. Germline-derived CDR1 and CDR2 are LGHNT and FRNRAP. J was trimmed by 1 base and V by 4 bases; bases with no gene match: 5. This chain's CDR3 is CASGSPTSGNTGELFF. The CDR3 DNA follows: TGTGCTAGTGGTTCCCCCACTAGCGGGAACACCGGGGAGCTGTTTTTT.

This clonotype was recorded at least ten times. V is TRBV7-9 and J is TRBJ2-1; D is unresolved. The germline V gene has CDR1 SEHNR and CDR2 FQNEAQ (reference sequence). CDR3 length: 11 residues. V lost 7 bases and J 8 bases, leaving 9 bases between the germline ends. Written as DNA, the CDR3 is TGTGCCAGCAACCTAGGTCATGAGCAGTTCTTC. Protein sequence: CASNLGHEQFF. The complete variable domain, with remaining parts taken from reference TRBV7-9 and TRBJ2-1, reads DTGVSQNPRHKITKRGQNVTFRCDPISEHNRLYWYRQTLGQGPEFLTYFQNEAQLEKSRLLSDRFSAERPKGSFSTLEIQRTEQGDSAMYLCASNLGHEQFFGPGTRLTVL.